The 17 T cell receptor beta chains below all came from one sample that was sequenced in a study of identical twins. Each CDR3 protein gets one entry after TCRdb re-called the 5' RACE reads with MiXCR. The data contain about 570,000 distinct CDR3 sequences, over 8.5% of them singletons. The data also belong to a second study, concerning yellow fever vaccine responses in identical twins.

Sequenced: PBMCs. These receptors came from a woman aged 18-29 years in good health.

This clonotype was found a few times. V usage is TRBV28 and J usage is TRBJ2-7; either TRBD1 or TRBD2 may supply D (5 bases each). Germline-derived CDR1 and CDR2 are MDHEN and SYDVKM. CDR3 length: 12 residues. Trimming cost V 6 bases and J 6 bases, with 12 bases left between them. The CDR3 DNA reads TGTGCCAGCAGGGGACCCACTGCCGAGCAGTACTTC. This sequence encodes CASRGPTAEQYF.

This clonotype was detected many times. This chain links TRBV3-1 with TRBJ1-6; TRBD1 might be the D (6 bases). CDR1 LGHDT and CDR2 YNNKEL come from the germline V gene (reference sequence). V shed 4 bases and J shed 10 bases, with 14 bases lying between them. The CDR3 spans 14 residues. The CDR3 loop is CASSLRQARSPLHF. CDR3 DNA sequence: TGTGCCAGCAGCCTCCGACAGGCCAGGTCACCCCTCCACTTT.

This clonotype was seen repeatedly, ten times or more. The chain couples TRBV4-1 to TRBJ2-1, with D possibly being TRBD1 (6 bases). Trimming took off 7 bases at V and 9 bases at J, with 22 bases between the two ends. CDR1 MGHRA and CDR2 YSYEKL come from the germline V gene. The CDR3 has 15 amino acids. CDR3 nucleotide sequence: TGCGCCAGCACCCTAACCCAGGGGAGTTTAGGTGAGCAGTTCTTC. It specifies CASTLTQGSLGEQFF.

This chain joins TRBV6-4 and TRBJ2-1; 8 bases line up with TRBD1. V lost 2 bases to trimming and J lost 3 bases; unmatched junction nucleotides: 3. The germline gives CDR1 MRHNA, CDR2 SNTAGT. The CDR3 covers 15 residues. CDR3 protein: CASSDGQGNYNEQFF. The CDR3 DNA is TGTGCCAGCAGTGACGGACAGGGTAACTACAATGAGCAGTTCTTC.

There are a few counts of this clonotype. This chain links TRBV29-1 with TRBJ1-5; possibly TRBD1 for D (5 bases). This CDR3 spans 12 amino acids. Germline CDR1 and CDR2: SQVTM and ANQGSEA. The V and J ends lost 7 bases and 4 bases respectively, with 11 bases between them. CDR3 loop: CSAGGVNQPQHF. The CDR3 region has the DNA TGCAGCGCTGGAGGGGTAAATCAGCCCCAGCATTTT.

This clonotype was seen ten or more times. The CDR3 DNA sequence: TGTGCCACCAGTGATCCAAGGGACAGGGGGGGTACGCAGTATTTT. It specifies CATSDPRDRGGTQYF. The rearrangement uses TRBV24-1 and TRBJ2-3; TRBD1 aligns across 11 bases. In germline, CDR1 is KGHDR, CDR2 SFDVKD. The CDR3 totals 15 residues. The V segment lost 3 bases and the J segment 8 bases; nucleotides outside the gene matches: 6.

This clonotype was observed at least ten times. The V call is TRBV4-3, the J call TRBJ2-7, with TRBD2 identical over 10 bases. This CDR3 comprises 16 residues. Germline CDR1 is LGHNA and CDR2 is YSLEER. Unmatched junction bases numbered 8, after V lost 1 base and J lost 5 bases. The CDR3 loop reads CASSQAQREGHHEQYF. CDR3 DNA sequence: TGCGCCAGCAGCCAAGCCCAGCGGGAGGGCCACCACGAGCAGTACTTC.

This sequence joins TRBV21-1 and TRBJ2-5; the listed D gene, TRBD1, was not tested against the DNA. TRBV21-1 is annotated as a pseudogene. This CDR3 is built from 18 residues. The CDR3 is CASSKAGVDRGRLETQYF. The CDR3 nucleotides are TGTGCCAGCAGCAAAGCGGGAGTGGACAGGGGGCGCTTGGAGACCCAGTACTTC.

This clonotype was seen only a few times. V is TRBV29-1 and J is TRBJ2-2; tentatively, D is TRBD1 (5 bases). This CDR3 contains 14 residues. Germline assignment: CDR1 SQVTM and CDR2 ANQGSEA. V gave up 4 bases and J gave up 1 base, with 10 bases separating them. The CDR3 sequence is CSVATGQNTGELFF. CDR3 DNA sequence: TGCAGCGTTGCCACAGGTCAGAACACCGGGGAGCTGTTTTTT.

This clonotype came up many times. The CDR3 reads CASSYSWDRSYNEQFF. In DNA form, the CDR3 reads TGTGCCAGCAGTTACTCGTGGGACAGATCCTACAATGAGCAGTTCTTC. V gene TRBV6-2 or TRBV6-3 combines with J gene TRBJ2-1; TRBD1 aligns across 7 bases. The V gene end was trimmed by 0 bases and the J gene end by 1 base; junction bases not matched to a gene: 3. Germline V gene sequence: CDR1 MNHEY, CDR2 SVGEGT. The CDR3 extends over 16 amino acids.

This sequence joins TRBV6-1 and TRBJ1-3; weak D call: TRBD1 (6 bases). CDR1 and CDR2 (germline): MNHNS, SASEGT. V was shortened by 6 bases and J by 7 bases, with 13 bases between the two germline ends. The CDR3 runs to 13 residues. CDR3 loop: CASRQQGTNTIYF. The DNA of the CDR3 is TGTGCCAGCAGACAACAGGGAACTAACACCATATATTTT.

This clonotype was counted ten times or more. This sequence joins TRBV4-1 and TRBJ2-5; tentative D call: TRBD2 (6 bases). V lost 0 bases, J lost 2 bases, and 13 bases lay in between. Per germline, CDR1 MGHRA and CDR2 YSYEKL. The CDR3 covers 16 residues. The CDR3 DNA follows: TGCGCCAGCAGCCAAGATCCGTCGGGAGAGCAAGAGACCCAGTACTTC. This sequence encodes CASSQDPSGEQETQYF.

J is TRBJ1-1 and V is TRBV29-1, with unresolved D. V gave up 6 bases and J gave up 4 bases, with 12 bases separating them. The length of the CDR3 is 12 residues. The germline CDR1 and CDR2 sequences are SQVTM and ANQGSEA. CDR3 nucleotides: TGCAGCGTCTTCATAAGAGGCACTGAAGCTTTCTTT. Translation gives CSVFIRGTEAFF.

The chain uses TRBV10-3 and TRBJ1-2, with a tentative D call TRBD1 (6 bases). CDR1 is ENHRY, CDR2 SYGVKD, per germline. Trimming took off 4 bases at V and 6 bases at J, with 9 bases between the two ends. This CDR3 spans 12 amino acids. This CDR3 is CAISVQGDGYTF. DNA of the CDR3: TGTGCCATCAGTGTACAGGGCGATGGCTACACCTTC.

This clonotype was found many times. The chain carries TRBV12-3 or TRBV12-4 and TRBJ2-1, with D maybe TRBD2 (5 bases). V dropped 7 bases and J dropped 6 bases, with 10 bases sitting between them. The CDR3 consists of 12 residues. The CDR3 reads CASKPAANEQFF. CDR3 sequence (DNA): TGTGCCAGCAAGCCAGCGGCCAATGAGCAGTTCTTC.

This rearrangement joins TRBV18 to TRBJ2-5, with D perhaps matching TRBD2 (5 bases). Germline assignment: CDR1 KGHSH and CDR2 LQKENI. This CDR3 has 15 amino acids. V dropped 3 bases and J dropped 1 base, with 12 bases sitting between them. CDR3 coding DNA: TGTGCCAGCTCACCTAAAAGAGGGTTCCAAGAGACCCAGTACTTC. Its protein is CASSPKRGFQETQYF.

In regard to this clonotype: One end of the junction does not line up with germline, which may come from a read error. The CDR3 spells CPSSAGQGFDEQYF. The DNA for the CDR3 is TGTCCCAGCAGCGCCGGACAGGGTTTCGACGAGCAGTACTTC. This chain links TRBV9 with TRBJ2-7; TRBD1 aligns across 8 bases. The length of the CDR3 is 14 residues. Germline CDR1 is SGDLS and CDR2 is YYNGEE.